These 30 T cell receptor beta chains were all obtained from the same sample, sequenced in a study of chemoradiotherapy in HPV16-positive cancers. Profiling relied on immunoSEQ multiplex PCR, and the TCRdb table lists in-frame clones only, not all of them. This table has about 53,000 clones, roughly nine tenths appearing once. This sample comprised blood, obtained from a patient who underwent chemoradiotherapy. All receptors come from a human donor with HPV-associated anogenital cancer.

The chain links TRBV6-4 to TRBJ2-1; possibly TRBD1 for D (5 bases). V lost 0 bases and J 10 bases, leaving 10 bases between the germline ends. The germline V gene has CDR1 MRHNA and CDR2 SNTAGT. The CDR3 totals 13 residues. This CDR3 reads CASSDSGAGEQFF. The DNA for the CDR3 is TGTGCCAGCAGTGACTCAGGGGCAGGGGAGCAGTTCTTC.

The V and J genes are TRBV5-8 and TRBJ2-2; 9 bases fit TRBD1. The CDR3 consists of 18 residues. V lost 0 bases to trimming and J lost 3 bases; unmatched junction nucleotides: 9. CDR1 is SGHTS and CDR2 is YDEGEE in the germline V gene. For the CDR3, the DNA is TGTGCCAGCAGCTTGGGATCACAGGGGGCCTTTGACACCGGGGAGCTGTTTTTT. Translating gives CASSLGSQGAFDTGELFF.

J is TRBJ1-5 and V is TRBV6-5, with D possibly matching TRBD1 (5 bases). Germline-derived CDR1 and CDR2 are MNHEY and SVGAGI. The CDR3 runs to 14 residues. V lost 6 bases to trimming and J lost 4 bases, with 13 bases between them. The CDR3 region is CASRGTVGNQPQHF. CDR3 nucleotides: TGTGCCAGCAGAGGGACGGTTGGGAATCAGCCCCAGCATTTT.

The chain employs TRBV18 and TRBJ2-3; 7 bases line up with TRBD1. The CDR3 covers 17 residues. Germline CDR1 is KGHSH and CDR2 is LQKENI. V lost 4 bases and J lost 3; bases outside the gene matches: 13. DNA of the CDR3: TGTGCCAGCTCACGATCCGGCAGGGGGAAAGGTACAGATACGCAGTATTTT. This translates into CASSRSGRGKGTDTQYF.

The J gene is TRBJ1-1, the V gene TRBV10-1, with D perhaps matching TRBD1 (5 bases). CDR3 size: 15 residues. The germline gives CDR1 WNHNN, CDR2 SYGVQD (reference sequence). Trimming left V 0 bases short and J 6 bases short, with 14 bases between. DNA of the CDR3: TGCGCCAGCAGTGAGTCGGGTAGGGGAGGCCCTGAAGCTTTCTTT. This codes for CASSESGRGGPEAFF.

This rearrangement joins TRBV9 to TRBJ2-2; 9 bases align to TRBD2. Germline V gene data show CDR1 as SGDLS and CDR2 as YYNGEE. The junction had 15 bases not matched to a gene; V was cut back by 4 bases and J by 5 bases. This CDR3 comprises 18 residues. CDR3 residues: CASSPRLAGGPATGELFF. CDR3 nucleotides: TGTGCCAGCAGCCCTCGACTTGCGGGGGGGCCCGCGACCGGGGAGCTGTTTTTT.

The chain uses TRBV5-1 and TRBJ2-7; D is possibly TRBD1 or TRBD2 (5 bases each). The germline CDR1 and CDR2 sequences are SGHRS and YFSETQ. This CDR3 spans 15 amino acids. Trimming left V 0 bases short and J 2 bases short, with 12 bases between. CDR3 protein: CASSLGGTGTYEQYF. Written as DNA, the CDR3 is TGCGCCAGCAGCTTGGGAGGGACGGGGACCTACGAGCAGTACTTC. Full variable domain (remainder filled in from reference TRBV5-1 and TRBJ2-7): KAGVTQTPRYLIKTRGQQVTLSCSPISGHRSVSWYQQTPGQGLQFLFEYFSETQRNKGNFPGRFSGRQFSNSRSEMNVSTLELGDSALYLCASSLGGTGTYEQYFGPGTRLTVT.

The J gene is TRBJ2-3, the V gene TRBV29-1, with 8 positions matching TRBD2. From germline, CDR1 is SQVTM and CDR2 ANQGSEA. Trimming cost V 7 bases and J 4 bases; bases outside gene matches: 13. The length of the CDR3 is 15 residues. The CDR3 nucleotides read TGCAGCGAAGGGGCCTCCAGCGGGGGAGCAGATACGCAGTATTTT. It encodes CSEGASSGGADTQYF.

This clone has just one count. This chain joins TRBV10-1 and TRBJ2-1, with 9 bases matching TRBD1. The V segment lost 4 bases and the J segment 13 bases; nucleotides outside the gene matches: 11. Germline CDR1 reads WNHNN; CDR2 reads SYGVQD (reference sequence). This CDR3 comprises 14 residues. The CDR3 here is CASSGRTGEGIQFF. The DNA for the CDR3 is TGCGCCAGCAGTGGGAGGACAGGGGAGGGAATCCAGTTCTTC.

This chain joins TRBV9 and TRBJ2-1, with 8 bases fitting TRBD1. The germline CDR1 and CDR2 sequences are SGDLS and YYNGEE. The CDR3 loop spans 14 amino acids. V was pared by 0 bases and J by 8 bases, with 4 bases of the junction left unmatched. Here the CDR3 reads CASSVGTGWDEQFF. In DNA form, the CDR3 reads TGTGCCAGCAGCGTAGGGACAGGGTGGGATGAGCAGTTCTTC.

V gene TRBV7-2 combines with J gene TRBJ2-5; D is perhaps TRBD2 (5 bases). CDR3 length equals 15 residues. In germline, CDR1 is SGHTA, CDR2 FQGNSA. V gave up 1 base and J gave up 2 bases, with 11 bases separating them. For the CDR3, the DNA is TGTGCCAGCAGCTTAGGACTTGGGGAGCAAGAGACCCAGTACTTC. This translates into CASSLGLGEQETQYF.

This clone was picked up one time. The chain is built from TRBV18 and TRBJ1-2, with 11 bases that match TRBD1. This CDR3 comprises 14 residues. Trimming took 6 bases from V and 4 from J; bases not matched to a gene: 4. The germline V gene has CDR1 KGHSH and CDR2 LQKENI. The CDR3 coding sequence is TGTGCCAGCTCCCCCGGGACAGGGGGCTATGGCTACACCTTC. The encoded protein is CASSPGTGGYGYTF.

This chain links TRBV6-1 with TRBJ1-6, with TRBD1 as a possible D gene (6 bases). CDR1 MNHNS and CDR2 SASEGT come from the germline V gene. Trimming left V 4 bases short and J 7 bases short, with 11 bases between. The CDR3 is made up of 14 amino acids. The CDR3 DNA follows: TGTGCCAGCAGTGTACAGGGTTGGAATTCACCCCTCCACTTT. Its translation is CASSVQGWNSPLHF.

This chain joins TRBV18 and TRBJ1-1; D remains ambiguous. The CDR3 consists of 14 residues. CDR1 and CDR2 (germline): KGHSH, LQKENI. Trimming shortened V by 2 bases and J by 4 bases, and 11 bases separated the two germline ends. CDR3 sequence reads: CASSPRKDGTEAFF. For the CDR3, the DNA is TGTGCCAGCTCACCAAGAAAGGATGGCACTGAAGCTTTCTTT.

By share, this clone ranks as medium-sized. The chain combines TRBV13 with TRBJ1-6, with D maybe TRBD1 (6 bases). V was pared by 3 bases and J by 7 bases, with 19 bases between. Germline CDR1 is PRHDT and CDR2 is FYEKMQ (reference sequence). This CDR3 has 17 residues. The CDR3 DNA sequence: TGTGCCAGCAGCTTCGGCTGGGGGCGTACGGAAAATTCACCCCTCCACTTT. It codes for CASSFGWGRTENSPLHF.

The V call is TRBV4-2, the J call TRBJ2-1; 10 bases fit TRBD2. Trimming cost V 2 bases and J 9 bases; bases outside gene matches: 16. Germline CDR1 LGHNA, CDR2 YNFKEQ. This CDR3 comprises 18 residues. CDR3 in DNA: TGTGCCAGCAGCCAAACCCAGAGGGCCAGCGGGGGGGCCGGTGAGCAGTTCTTC. It translates to CASSQTQRASGGAGEQFF.

The chain couples TRBV5-7 to TRBJ1-2; the D gene is possibly TRBD1 (6 bases). TRBV5-7 is identified as an open reading frame with a role that is uncertain. V lost 3 bases, J lost 4 bases, and 22 bases lay in between. CDR3 size: 17 residues. CDR3 region: CASSWEDSIIPSYGYTF. In DNA, the CDR3 is TGTGCCAGCAGCTGGGAGGACAGTATAATTCCGAGCTATGGCTACACCTTC.

The chain employs TRBV4-3 and TRBJ1-1, with D perhaps TRBD1 (5 bases). V was clipped by 0 bases and J by 4 bases, with 15 bases between them. The CDR3 totals 16 residues. Looked up from germline, CDR1 is LGHNA and CDR2 is YSLEER. As DNA, the CDR3 is TGCGCCAGCAGCCAAGAATTGGCAGGGAAGGGCACTGAAGCTTTCTTT. As protein: CASSQELAGKGTEAFF.

V usage is TRBV10-3 and J usage is TRBJ1-1, with unresolved D. Germline lookup yields CDR1 ENHRY and CDR2 SYGVKD. This CDR3 spans 14 amino acids. V was pared by 2 bases and J by 0 bases, with 7 bases between. DNA of the CDR3: TGTGCCATCAGTGAGCGGCAGATGAACACTGAAGCTTTCTTT. Its translation: CAISERQMNTEAFF.

The chain is built from TRBV4-3 and TRBJ1-5; D is possibly TRBD1 (5 bases). V lost 2 bases and J lost 1, with 12 bases in between. The CDR3 is made up of 16 amino acids. The germline V gene has CDR1 LGHNA and CDR2 YSLEER. CDR3: CASSQSRQPSNQPQHF. CDR3 DNA: TGCGCCAGCAGCCAATCCCGACAGCCCAGCAATCAGCCCCAGCATTTT.

This rearrangement joins TRBV5-1 to TRBJ1-6, with D unresolved. Germline CDR1 SGHRS, CDR2 YFSETQ. Trimming stripped 4 bases from V and 6 bases from J, with 17 bases between. The CDR3 consists of 16 residues. Written as DNA, the CDR3 is TGCGCCAGCAGCCCCCGACAAGGATCCCCTAATTCACCCCTCCACTTT. Protein sequence: CASSPRQGSPNSPLHF.

This chain links TRBV18 with TRBJ1-4; no clear D. Trimming pared 6 bases from V and 7 bases from J, leaving 21 bases between. CDR1 and CDR2 from the germline V gene are KGHSH and LQKENI. The CDR3 totals 16 residues. The CDR3 DNA sequence: TGTGCCAGCTCGCCTCCACTTCCCGGCGCTGGTGAAAAACTGTTTTTT. Protein product: CASSPPLPGAGEKLFF.

DNA for the CDR3: TGTGCCACCCTCCCGGGACAGAGCTACGAGCAGTACTTC. Its translation: CATLPGQSYEQYF. The rearrangement uses TRBV28 and TRBJ2-7, with 7 bases lining up with TRBD1. The V gene's germline CDR1 is MDHEN and CDR2 SYDVKM. J lost 3 bases, V lost 10 bases, and 9 bases had no gene match. The CDR3 is 13 residues long.

The J gene is TRBJ1-2, the V gene TRBV4-3, with 9 positions matching TRBD1. V trimming: 4 bases; J trimming: 8 bases; junction bases outside the gene matches: 14. This CDR3 spans 16 amino acids. From germline, CDR1 is LGHNA and CDR2 YSLEER. Here the CDR3 DNA reads TGCGCCAGCAGCCTATTGACCGGGACAGGGACCGGGGGCTACACCTTC. Protein: CASSLLTGTGTGGYTF.

The genes are TRBV14 and TRBJ2-1, with TRBD2 identical over 9 bases. CDR1 is SGHDN, CDR2 FVKESK, per germline. The CDR3 consists of 21 residues. The junction had 27 bases not matched to a gene; V was cut back by 3 bases and J by 9 bases. Here the CDR3 reads CASSHPSDLTARGLAGPEQFF. CDR3 DNA sequence: TGTGCCAGCAGCCACCCATCGGACCTCACCGCTCGGGGACTAGCAGGTCCTGAGCAGTTCTTC.

V is TRBV9 and J is TRBJ2-1, with TRBD2 identical over 8 bases. The CDR3 runs to 16 residues. The junction had 6 bases not matched to a gene; V was cut back by 0 bases and J by 4 bases. Looked up from germline, CDR1 is SGDLS and CDR2 is YYNGEE. The CDR3 loop reads CASSVGDQRGYNEQFF. The CDR3, as DNA: TGTGCCAGCAGCGTAGGGGACCAGCGGGGGTACAATGAGCAGTTCTTC.

J is TRBJ1-5 and V is TRBV6-6; 7 bases line up with TRBD1. J gave up 6 bases and V 2 bases, and 7 bases lay outside the gene matches. CDR3 length: 15 residues. CDR1 is MNHNY, CDR2 SVGAGI, per germline (reference sequence). The CDR3: CASSYEQGFGQPQHF. The CDR3 nucleotides read TGTGCCAGCAGTTACGAACAGGGGTTTGGTCAGCCCCAGCATTTT.

The chain joins TRBV11-2 to TRBJ1-2, with 9 nucleotides matching TRBD1. CDR3 length: 14 amino acids. CDR1 SGHAT and CDR2 FQNNGV come from the germline V gene. V shed 3 bases, J shed 5 bases, and the junction held 4 bases outside the gene matches. The CDR3: CASSFSGQGYGYTF. In DNA, the CDR3 is TGTGCCAGCAGCTTCTCAGGACAGGGGTATGGCTACACCTTC. The variable domain in full, with the rest retrieved from reference TRBV11-2 and TRBJ1-2, is EAGVAQSPRYKIIEKRQSVAFWCNPISGHATLYWYQQILGQGPKLLIQFQNNGVVDDSQLPKDRFSAERLKGVDSTLKIQPAKLEDSAVYLCASSFSGQGYGYTFGSGTRLTVV.

The V and J genes are TRBV9 and TRBJ2-3, with 12 nucleotides matching TRBD2. This CDR3 has 16 residues. Losses at the gene ends were 3 bases for V and 4 bases for J; bases not matched to a gene: 6. In germline, CDR1 is SGDLS, CDR2 YYNGEE. The CDR3, as DNA: TGTGCCAGCAGCGCGACTAGCGGGAGTACATCAGATACGCAGTATTTT. This sequence encodes CASSATSGSTSDTQYF.

The gene calls are TRBV11-2 and TRBJ1-2; D is uncertain. Germline lookup yields CDR1 SGHAT and CDR2 FQNNGV. This CDR3 is built from 14 residues. V lost 0 bases and J lost 2, with 7 bases in between. This chain's CDR3 is CASSLDRTNYGYTF. CDR3 bases: TGTGCCAGCAGCTTAGACAGGACCAACTATGGCTACACCTTC.